This is a list of T cell receptor beta chains from one sample in a study of patients and donors after allogeneic stem cell transplantation. TCRdb re-analysed the RT-PCR reads in MiXCR, keeping a single row per CDR3 protein. The sample has hundreds of thousands of distinct CDR3 sequences; roughly 16% are singletons. Sequencing input: blood, either unsorted or a sorted T cell fraction (not recorded which). These receptors were taken from a human donor who was either an allogeneic HSCT recipient or a stem cell or donor lymphocyte infusion donor (not recorded which). It is not recorded whose cells these are; they may come from a transplant donor. Both conserved end residues are part of each CDR3. The order of the fields is J gene, D gene, clone size, V gene, CDR3 protein, CDR3 DNA. A D gene is named only where the DNA matches it firmly. The size of a clone is reported for some rows only, either as once, few or many, or as a class for expanded clones.

j_gene: TRBJ2-6
d_gene: NA
abundance: few
v_gene: TRBV3-1
CDR3aa: CASSHTGPRSSGANVLTF
CDR3nt: TGTGCCAGCAGCCATACCGGGCCCCGGTCCTCTGGGGCCAACGTCCTGACTTTC

j_gene: TRBJ2-7
d_gene: NA
abundance: many
v_gene: TRBV5-1
CDR3aa: CASSLITTGTREQYF
CDR3nt: TGCGCCAGCAGCTTGATTACGACAGGCACTAGGGAGCAGTACTTC

j_gene: TRBJ2-5
d_gene: NA
abundance: few
v_gene: TRBV12-3/TRBV12-4
CDR3aa: CASSLGTLGGETQYF
CDR3nt: TGTGCCAGCAGTTTAGGGACTTTGGGAGGAGAGACCCAGTACTTC

j_gene: TRBJ2-1
d_gene: NA
abundance: few
v_gene: TRBV20-1
CDR3aa: CSASRTVSYNEQFF
CDR3nt: TGCAGTGCTAGCCGGACAGTATCCTACAATGAGCAGTTCTTC

j_gene: TRBJ2-3
d_gene: NA
abundance: few
v_gene: TRBV10-3
CDR3aa: CAIRLGDTQYF
CDR3nt: TGTGCCATACGACTGGGGGATACGCAGTATTTT

j_gene: TRBJ1-1
d_gene: NA
abundance: few
v_gene: TRBV19
CDR3aa: CASRDTSYEAFF
CDR3nt: TGTGCCAGTAGAGACACCTCATACGAAGCTTTCTTT

j_gene: TRBJ1-1
d_gene: NA
abundance: NA
v_gene: TRBV7-8
CDR3aa: CASSPETASNTEAFF
CDR3nt: TGTGCCAGCAGCCCTGAGACAGCCTCGAACACTGAAGCTTTCTTT

j_gene: TRBJ2-1
d_gene: NA
abundance: NA
v_gene: TRBV5-1
CDR3aa: CASSGGGSSYNEQFF
CDR3nt: TGCGCCAGCTCCGGGGGAGGCAGCTCCTACAATGAGCAGTTCTTC

j_gene: TRBJ2-7
d_gene: TRBD2
abundance: few
v_gene: TRBV7-9
CDR3aa: CASSLGLAKQYF
CDR3nt: TGTGCCAGCAGCCTGGGACTAGCCAAGCAGTACTTC

j_gene: TRBJ2-1
d_gene: NA
abundance: NA
v_gene: TRBV6-5
CDR3aa: CASSYSLRGVNEQFF
CDR3nt: TGTGCCAGCAGTTACTCTTTGCGAGGGGTTAATGAGCAGTTCTTC

j_gene: TRBJ2-3
d_gene: TRBD2
abundance: few
v_gene: TRBV4-1
CDR3aa: CASSQGLAGGLTQYF
CDR3nt: TGCGCCAGCAGCCAAGGGCTAGCGGGAGGTCTGACGCAGTATTTT

j_gene: TRBJ2-3
d_gene: TRBD2
abundance: few
v_gene: TRBV4-1
CDR3aa: CASSLREAPTDTQYF
CDR3nt: TGCGCCAGCAGCCTGCGGGAGGCCCCCACAGATACGCAGTATTTT

j_gene: TRBJ1-5
d_gene: NA
abundance: many
v_gene: TRBV12-3/TRBV12-4
CDR3aa: CASSLASGQPQHF
CDR3nt: TGTGCCAGCAGTTTAGCGTCAGGTCAGCCCCAGCATTTT

j_gene: TRBJ2-7
d_gene: TRBD1
abundance: few
v_gene: TRBV11-2
CDR3aa: CASSLDRGPHEQYF
CDR3nt: TGTGCCAGCAGCCTCGACAGGGGGCCACACGAGCAGTACTTC